This T cell receptor beta chain was sequenced during a study of human T cells and chemical hapten exposure. A single record per CDR3 protein comes from TCRdb applying MiXCR to the RACE reads. Of under 300,000 distinct CDR3 sequences in the sample, about 9% were seen once. Study-wide results and caveats: DPC sensitization produced no change in TCRs with frequency above 1 in 1000.

Note on this clonotype: Its antigen is not identified.

The sample's time point: pre-sensitization, week 0. Noted treatment: therapeutic diphenylcyclopropenone sensitization with weekly scalp DPC. V gave up 5 bases and J gave up 4 bases, with 9 bases separating them. From germline, CDR1 is MNHEY and CDR2 SVGAGI. CDR3 size: 12 residues. This TCR came from a woman between 40 and 55 years old with alopecia areata. Some clones in this sample may be carry-over from other donors' samples. The material sequenced was whole blood, taken in connection with sensitization to the hapten diphenylcyclopropenone (DPC). This chain connects TRBV6-5 to TRBJ2-7; tentative D call: TRBD1 (5 bases). The chain's CDR3 is CASSKKGYEQYF. CDR3 nucleotides: TGTGCCAGCAGTAAGAAGGGGTACGAGCAGTACTTC.